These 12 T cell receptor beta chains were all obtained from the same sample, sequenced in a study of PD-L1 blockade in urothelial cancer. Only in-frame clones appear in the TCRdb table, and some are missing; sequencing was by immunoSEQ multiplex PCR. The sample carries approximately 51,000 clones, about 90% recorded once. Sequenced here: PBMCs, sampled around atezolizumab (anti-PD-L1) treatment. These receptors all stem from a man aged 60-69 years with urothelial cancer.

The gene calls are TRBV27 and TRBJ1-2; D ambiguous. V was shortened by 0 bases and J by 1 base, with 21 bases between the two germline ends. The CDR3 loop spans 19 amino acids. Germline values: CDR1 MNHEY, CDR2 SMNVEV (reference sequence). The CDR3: CASSLSSEHQSGFNYGYTF. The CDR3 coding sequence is TGTGCCAGCAGTTTATCGTCGGAGCATCAATCCGGGTTTAACTATGGCTACACCTTC.

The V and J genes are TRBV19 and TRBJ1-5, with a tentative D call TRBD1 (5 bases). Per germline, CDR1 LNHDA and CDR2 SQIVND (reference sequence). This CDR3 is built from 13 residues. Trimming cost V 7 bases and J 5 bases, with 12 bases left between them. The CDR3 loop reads CASMGGLYQPQHF. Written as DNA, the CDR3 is TGTGCCAGTATGGGGGGACTGTATCAGCCCCAGCATTTT. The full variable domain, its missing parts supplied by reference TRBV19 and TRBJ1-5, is DGGITQSPKYLFRKEGQNVTLSCEQNLNHDAMYWYRQDPGQGLRLIYYSQIVNDFQKGDIAEGYSVSREKKESFPLTVTSAQKNPTAFYLCASMGGLYQPQHFGDGTRLSIL.

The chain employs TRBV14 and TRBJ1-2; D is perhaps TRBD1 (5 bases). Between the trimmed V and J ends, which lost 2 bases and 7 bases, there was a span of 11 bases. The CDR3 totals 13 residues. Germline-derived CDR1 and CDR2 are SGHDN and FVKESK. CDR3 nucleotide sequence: TGTGCCAGCAGCCAACAGGGCGTAAGTGGCTACACCTTC. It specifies CASSQQGVSGYTF.

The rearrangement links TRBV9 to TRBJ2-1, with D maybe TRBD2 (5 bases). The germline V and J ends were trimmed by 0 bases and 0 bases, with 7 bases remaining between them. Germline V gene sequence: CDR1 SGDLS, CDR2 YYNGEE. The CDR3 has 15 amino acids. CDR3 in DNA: TGTGCCAGCAGCGTAGCGGAGGCCTCCTACAATGAGCAGTTCTTC. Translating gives CASSVAEASYNEQFF.

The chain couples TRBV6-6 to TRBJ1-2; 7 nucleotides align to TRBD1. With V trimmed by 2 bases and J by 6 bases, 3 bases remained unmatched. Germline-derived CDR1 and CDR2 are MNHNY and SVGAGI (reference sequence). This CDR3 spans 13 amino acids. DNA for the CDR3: TGTGCCAGCAGTTACGCGGACAGGAATGGCTACACCTTC. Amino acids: CASSYADRNGYTF.

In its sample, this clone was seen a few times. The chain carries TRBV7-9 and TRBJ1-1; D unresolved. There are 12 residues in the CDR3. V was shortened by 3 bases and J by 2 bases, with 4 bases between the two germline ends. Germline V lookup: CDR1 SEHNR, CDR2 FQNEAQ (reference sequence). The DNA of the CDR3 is TGTGCCAGCAGCTTCTCCAACACTGAAGCTTTCTTT. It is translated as CASSFSNTEAFF. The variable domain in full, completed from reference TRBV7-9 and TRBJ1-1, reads DTGVSQNPRHKITKRGQNVTFRCDPISEHNRLYWYRQTLGQGPEFLTYFQNEAQLEKSRLLSDRFSAERPKGSFSTLEIQRTEQGDSAMYLCASSFSNTEAFFGQGTRLTVV.

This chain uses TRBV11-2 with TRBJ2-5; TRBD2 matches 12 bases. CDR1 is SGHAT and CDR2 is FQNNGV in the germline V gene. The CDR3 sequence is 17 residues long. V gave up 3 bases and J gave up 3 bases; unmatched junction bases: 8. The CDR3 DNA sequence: TGTGCCAGCAGCTTTCCCGGAGGACTAGCGGGGAAAGAGACCCAGTACTTC. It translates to CASSFPGGLAGKETQYF. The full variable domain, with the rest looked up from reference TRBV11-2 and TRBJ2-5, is EAGVAQSPRYKIIEKRQSVAFWCNPISGHATLYWYQQILGQGPKLLIQFQNNGVVDDSQLPKDRFSAERLKGVDSTLKIQPAKLEDSAVYLCASSFPGGLAGKETQYFGPGTRLLVL.

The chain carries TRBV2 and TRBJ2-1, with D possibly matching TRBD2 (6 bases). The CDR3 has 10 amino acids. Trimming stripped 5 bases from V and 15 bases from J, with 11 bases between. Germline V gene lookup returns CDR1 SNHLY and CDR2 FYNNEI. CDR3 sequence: CASSRGYLFF. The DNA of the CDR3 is TGTGCCAGCAGTCGGGGGTACCTGTTCTTC.

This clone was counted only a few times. The CDR3 is CASSPSSTGGDTIYF. CDR3 nucleotides: TGTGCCAGCAGCCCGTCCTCGACAGGGGGCGACACCATATATTTT. V and J are TRBV11-2 and TRBJ1-3, with TRBD1 matching 10 bases. The CDR3 extends over 15 amino acids. Germline V gives CDR1 SGHAT, CDR2 FQNNGV. V was pared by 5 bases and J by 8 bases, with 9 bases of the junction left unmatched.

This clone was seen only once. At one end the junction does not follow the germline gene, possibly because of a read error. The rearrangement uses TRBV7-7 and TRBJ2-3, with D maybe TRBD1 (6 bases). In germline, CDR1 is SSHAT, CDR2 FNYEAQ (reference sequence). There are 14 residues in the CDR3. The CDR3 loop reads CASSLGQHTDTQYF. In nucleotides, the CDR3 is TGTGCTAGCAGCTTAGGACAGCACACAGATACGCAGTATTTT.

The CDR3 nucleotides are TGTGCCAGCAGCTCTAGCGGGAGTTACAATGAGCAGTTCTTC. As protein: CASSSSGSYNEQFF. The V and J genes are TRBV7-8 and TRBJ2-1; 10 bases map to TRBD2. The germline V gene has CDR1 SGHVS and CDR2 FQNEAQ. V shed 4 bases, J shed 4 bases, and the junction held 1 base outside the gene matches. The CDR3 has 14 amino acids. The complete variable domain, with remaining parts taken from reference TRBV7-8 and TRBJ2-1, reads GAGVSQSPRYKVAKRGQDVALRCDPISGHVSLFWYQQALGQGPEFLTYFQNEAQLDKSGLPSDRFFAERPEGSVSTLKIQRTQQEDSAVYLCASSSSGSYNEQFFGPGTRLTVL.

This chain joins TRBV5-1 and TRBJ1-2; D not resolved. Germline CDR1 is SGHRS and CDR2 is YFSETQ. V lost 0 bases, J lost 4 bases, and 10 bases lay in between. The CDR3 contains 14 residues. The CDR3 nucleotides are TGCGCCAGCAGCTTGGATGGACGGGGCTATGGCTACACCTTC. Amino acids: CASSLDGRGYGYTF.